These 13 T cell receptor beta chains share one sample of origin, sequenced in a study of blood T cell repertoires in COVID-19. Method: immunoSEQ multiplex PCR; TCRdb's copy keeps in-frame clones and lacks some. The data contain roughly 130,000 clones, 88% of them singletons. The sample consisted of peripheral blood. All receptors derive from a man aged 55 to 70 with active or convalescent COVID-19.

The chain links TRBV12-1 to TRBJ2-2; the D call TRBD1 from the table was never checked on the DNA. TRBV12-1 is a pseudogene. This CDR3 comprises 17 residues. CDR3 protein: CASTQSWGTPNTGELFF. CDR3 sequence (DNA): TGTGCCAGCACACAAAGTTGGGGGACACCGAACACCGGGGAGCTGTTTTTT.

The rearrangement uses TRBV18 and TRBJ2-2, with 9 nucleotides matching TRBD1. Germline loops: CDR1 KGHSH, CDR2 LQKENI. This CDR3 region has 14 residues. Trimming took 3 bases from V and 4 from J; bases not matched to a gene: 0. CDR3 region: CASSPGQGTGELFF. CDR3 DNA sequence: TGTGCCAGCTCACCGGGACAGGGCACCGGGGAGCTGTTTTTT. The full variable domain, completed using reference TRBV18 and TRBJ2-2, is NAGVMQNPRHLVRRRGQEARLRCSPMKGHSHVYWYRQLPEEGLKFMVYLQKENIIDESGMPKERFSAEFPKEGPSILRIQQVVRGDSAAYFCASSPGQGTGELFFGEGSRLTVL.

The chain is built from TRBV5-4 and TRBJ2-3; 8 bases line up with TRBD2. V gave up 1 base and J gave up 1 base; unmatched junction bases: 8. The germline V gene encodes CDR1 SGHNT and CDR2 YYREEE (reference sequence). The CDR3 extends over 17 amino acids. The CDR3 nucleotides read TGTGCCAGCAGCTTGAGGCGCGGGGGGAAGGGCACAGATACGCAGTATTTT. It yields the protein CASSLRRGGKGTDTQYF.

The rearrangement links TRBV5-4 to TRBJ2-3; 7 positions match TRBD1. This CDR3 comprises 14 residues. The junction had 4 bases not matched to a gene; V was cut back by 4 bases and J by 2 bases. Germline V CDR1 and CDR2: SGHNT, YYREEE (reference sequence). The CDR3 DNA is TGTGCCAGCAGCGGACAGGACCTCACAGATACGCAGTATTTT. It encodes CASSGQDLTDTQYF.

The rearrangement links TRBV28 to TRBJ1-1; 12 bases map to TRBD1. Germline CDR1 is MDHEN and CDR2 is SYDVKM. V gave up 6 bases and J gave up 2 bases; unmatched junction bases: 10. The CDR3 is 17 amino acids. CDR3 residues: CASRTTGTGGSNTEAFF. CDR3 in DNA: TGTGCCAGCAGAACCACCGGGACAGGGGGCTCAAACACTGAAGCTTTCTTT.

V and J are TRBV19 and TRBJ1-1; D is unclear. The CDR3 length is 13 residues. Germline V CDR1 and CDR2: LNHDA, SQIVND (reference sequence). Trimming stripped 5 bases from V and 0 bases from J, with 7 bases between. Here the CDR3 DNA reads TGTGCCAGTAGTTCCAGGTTGAACACTGAAGCTTTCTTT. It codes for CASSSRLNTEAFF. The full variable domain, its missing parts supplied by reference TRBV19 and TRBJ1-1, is DGGITQSPKYLFRKEGQNVTLSCEQNLNHDAMYWYRQDPGQGLRLIYYSQIVNDFQKGDIAEGYSVSREKKESFPLTVTSAQKNPTAFYLCASSSRLNTEAFFGQGTRLTVV.

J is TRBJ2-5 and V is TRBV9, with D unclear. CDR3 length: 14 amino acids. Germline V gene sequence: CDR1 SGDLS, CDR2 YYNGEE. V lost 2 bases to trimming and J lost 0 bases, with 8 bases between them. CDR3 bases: TGTGCCAGCAGCGTTGGCACAGACCAAGAGACCCAGTACTTC. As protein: CASSVGTDQETQYF.

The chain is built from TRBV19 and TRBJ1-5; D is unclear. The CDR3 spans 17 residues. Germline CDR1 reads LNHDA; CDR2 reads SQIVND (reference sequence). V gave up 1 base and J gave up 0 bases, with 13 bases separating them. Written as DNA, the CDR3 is TGTGCCAGTAGTATAGTCGGAGGGATGAATAGCAATCAGCCCCAGCATTTT. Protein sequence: CASSIVGGMNSNQPQHF.

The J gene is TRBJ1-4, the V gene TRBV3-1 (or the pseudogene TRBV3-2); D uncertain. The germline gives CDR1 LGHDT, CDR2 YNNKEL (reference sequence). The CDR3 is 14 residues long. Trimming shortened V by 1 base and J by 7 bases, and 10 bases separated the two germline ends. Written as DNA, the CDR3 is TGTGCCAGCAGCCAAGTCTACAGTGGTGAAAAACTGTTTTTT. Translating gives CASSQVYSGEKLFF.

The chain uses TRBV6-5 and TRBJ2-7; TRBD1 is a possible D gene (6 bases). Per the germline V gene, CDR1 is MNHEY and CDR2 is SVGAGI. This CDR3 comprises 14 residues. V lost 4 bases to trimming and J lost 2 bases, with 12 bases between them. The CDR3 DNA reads TGTGCCAGCAGTTCAACAGGGCTCACCTACGAGCAGTACTTC. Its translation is CASSSTGLTYEQYF.

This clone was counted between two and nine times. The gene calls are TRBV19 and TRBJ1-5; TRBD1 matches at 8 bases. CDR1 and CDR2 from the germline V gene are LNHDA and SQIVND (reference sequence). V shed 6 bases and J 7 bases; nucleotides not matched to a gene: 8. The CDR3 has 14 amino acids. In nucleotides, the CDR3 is TGTGCCAGTAGCCCAGGGGGCCTAGACCAGCCCCAGCATTTT. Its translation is CASSPGGLDQPQHF.

The CDR3 reads CASRPGQGASQPQHF. The CDR3 bases are TGTGCCAGCAGACCCGGACAGGGGGCAAGTCAGCCCCAGCATTTT. V gene TRBV6-5 combines with J gene TRBJ1-5; 11 bases fit TRBD1. Germline CDR1 MNHEY, CDR2 SVGAGI. CDR3 length: 15 residues. Losses at the gene ends were 6 bases for V and 6 bases for J; bases not matched to a gene: 7.

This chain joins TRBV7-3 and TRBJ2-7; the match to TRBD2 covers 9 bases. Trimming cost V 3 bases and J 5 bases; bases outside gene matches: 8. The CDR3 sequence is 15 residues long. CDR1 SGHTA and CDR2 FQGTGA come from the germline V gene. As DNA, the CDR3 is TGTGCCAGCAGCTTGCGGGGCGGGAGGGCTGACGAGCAGTACTTC. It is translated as CASSLRGGRADEQYF. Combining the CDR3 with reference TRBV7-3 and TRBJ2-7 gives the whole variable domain GAGVSQTPSNKVTEKGKYVELRCDPISGHTALYWYRQSLGQGPEFLIYFQGTGAADDSGLPNDRFFAVRPEGSVSTLKIQRTERGDSAVYLCASSLRGGRADEQYFGPGTRLTVT.